The 15 T cell receptor beta chains below were found in one sample sequenced in a study of CD8+ T cells in alopecia areata. cDNA reverse transcribed from extracted RNA served as the sequencing template. TCRdb's copy holds only in-frame clones and misses some; the assay was immunoSEQ multiplex PCR. This table has about 140,000 clones, 51% appearing once. Sequenced here: CD4+ T cells sorted from blood, sampled at week 0. The source is a human donor with alopecia areata.

The table lists this clone with a few counts. The chain combines TRBV30 with TRBJ2-5; D call uncertain. Trimming took off 4 bases at V and 1 base at J, with 4 bases between the two ends. The CDR3 has 11 residues. Germline V CDR1 and CDR2: GTSNPN, SVGIG (reference sequence). Here the CDR3 reads CAWTSQETQYF. CDR3 DNA: TGTGCCTGGACCAGCCAAGAGACCCAGTACTTC. Supplemented by reference TRBV30 and TRBJ2-5, the full variable domain reads SQTIHQWPATLVQPVGSPLSLECTVEGTSNPNLYWYRQAAGRGLQLLFYSVGIGQISSEVPQNLSASRPQDRQFILSSKKLLLSDSGFYLCAWTSQETQYFGPGTRLLVL.

This rearrangement joins TRBV5-1 to TRBJ1-1; D is uncertain. This CDR3 spans 14 amino acids. Germline-derived CDR1 and CDR2 are SGHRS and YFSETQ. The ends were cut back, 2 bases at V and 1 base at J, with 9 bases in the middle. The CDR3 DNA is TGCGCCAGCAGCTTAGGGTCAGCGAACACTGAAGCTTTCTTT. This sequence encodes CASSLGSANTEAFF.

CDR3 protein: CSGGHSSYEQYF. DNA of the CDR3: TGCAGCGGGGGACATTCCTCCTACGAGCAGTACTTC. The chain carries TRBV29-1 and TRBJ2-7, with D possibly being TRBD1 (6 bases). Trimming took off 7 bases at V and 0 bases at J, with 10 bases between the two ends. CDR3 length: 12 residues. Germline V gene sequence: CDR1 SQVTM, CDR2 ANQGSEA.

The chain is built from TRBV15 and TRBJ1-5; D is unresolved. Trimming shortened V by 0 bases and J by 7 bases, and 10 bases separated the two germline ends. The CDR3 contains 14 residues. Germline CDR1 reads LNHNV; CDR2 reads YYDKDF (reference sequence). Here the CDR3 DNA reads TGTGCCACCAGCAGAGATCAACGAGAGCAGCCCCAGCATTTT. It is translated as CATSRDQREQPQHF. The full variable domain, completed using reference TRBV15 and TRBJ1-5, is DAMVIQNPRYQVTQFGKPVTLSCSQTLNHNVMYWYQQKSSQAPKLLFHYYDKDFNNEADTPDNFQSRRPNTSFCFLDIRSPGLGDTAMYLCATSRDQREQPQHFGDGTRLSIL.

J is TRBJ1-2 and V is TRBV25-1; D gene unclear. The germline V gene has CDR1 MGHDK and CDR2 SYGVNS. Between the trimmed V and J ends, which lost 3 bases and 2 bases, there was a span of 13 bases. This CDR3 has 15 amino acids. Here the CDR3 DNA reads TGTGCCAGCAGTGATCGAGGGAGCCTGAACTATGGCTACACCTTC. Translated, it gives CASSDRGSLNYGYTF.

The V gene is TRBV2, the J gene TRBJ1-1; D uncertain. The CDR3 totals 11 residues. Deletions cut 5 bases from V and 9 bases from J, with 10 bases between. Germline CDR1 SNHLY, CDR2 FYNNEI. CDR3 sequence: CASSSYYQAFF. The DNA for the CDR3 is TGTGCCAGCAGTTCTTATTATCAAGCTTTCTTT.

The chain is built from TRBV27 and TRBJ2-5; 12 bases are shared with TRBD2. J lost 6 bases, V lost 7 bases, and 3 bases had no gene match. This CDR3 contains 13 residues. CDR1 MNHEY and CDR2 SMNVEV come from the germline V gene (reference sequence). The CDR3 region is CASKTSGSQTQYF. CDR3 nucleotide sequence: TGTGCCAGCAAGACTAGCGGGAGTCAGACCCAGTACTTC.

The chain links TRBV29-1 to TRBJ1-2, with D maybe TRBD1 (5 bases). The CDR3 has 13 amino acids. V shed 6 bases and J shed 5 bases, with 16 bases lying between them. CDR1 is SQVTM and CDR2 is ANQGSEA in the germline V gene. In nucleotides, the CDR3 is TGCAGCGTCGTCCTGTCCGGGGCTTATGGCTACACCTTC. It yields the protein CSVVLSGAYGYTF.

This rearrangement joins TRBV15 to TRBJ2-1; D is unresolved. The V end was cut by 0 bases, the J end by 5 bases, with 11 bases between. The germline V gene encodes CDR1 LNHNV and CDR2 YYDKDF (reference sequence). This CDR3 region has 15 residues. Here the CDR3 DNA reads TGTGCCACCAGCAGAGATCTGATTTCCCACAATGAGCAGTTCTTC. This sequence encodes CATSRDLISHNEQFF.

This rearrangement joins TRBV29-1 to TRBJ1-2, with unresolved D. The V gene lost 7 bases and the J gene lost 1 base, with 10 bases spanning the gap. Germline CDR1 reads SQVTM; CDR2 reads ANQGSEA. This CDR3 contains 12 residues. CDR3: CSAAEINYGYTF. The DNA for the CDR3 is TGCAGCGCGGCAGAGATTAACTATGGCTACACCTTC.

The chain is built from TRBV25-1 and TRBJ2-5; D may be TRBD2 (6 bases). This CDR3 has 14 amino acids. Germline CDR1 is MGHDK and CDR2 is SYGVNS. V was trimmed by 5 bases and J by 5 bases, leaving 15 bases between them. The CDR3 region has the DNA TGTGCCAGCAGTTATGATGAAGGGAGGGAGACCCAGTACTTC. Its protein product is CASSYDEGRETQYF.

The chain combines TRBV6-5 with TRBJ2-3; D gene ambiguous. There are 13 residues in the CDR3. Looked up from germline, CDR1 is MNHEY and CDR2 is SVGAGI. V dropped 7 bases and J dropped 1 base, with 9 bases sitting between them. CDR3 in amino acids: CASKVPGTDTQYF. The DNA of the CDR3 is TGTGCCAGCAAGGTGCCAGGCACAGATACGCAGTATTTT.

V gene TRBV27 combines with J gene TRBJ2-3, with D possibly called TRBD1 or TRBD2 (5 bases each). The CDR3 contains 17 residues. Trimming pared 2 bases from V and 4 bases from J, leaving 19 bases between. Germline CDR1 reads MNHEY; CDR2 reads SMNVEV (reference sequence). The CDR3 bases are TGTGCCAGCAGTTTAAGGCAGCGCAGGACGGGACCAGATACGCAGTATTTT. Amino acids: CASSLRQRRTGPDTQYF.

The CDR3 here is CASSFRLAGVKNEQFF. In DNA, the CDR3 is TGTGCCAGCAGTTTCAGACTAGCGGGAGTTAAAAATGAGCAGTTCTTC. The rearrangement uses TRBV27 and TRBJ2-1, with 12 bases that match TRBD2. J lost 7 bases, V lost 3 bases, and 7 bases had no gene match. The CDR3 consists of 16 residues. Germline CDR1 reads MNHEY; CDR2 reads SMNVEV (reference sequence).

The CDR3 nucleotides are TGTGCCTGGAGCTGGACACCAGGCTCCTACGAGCAGTACTTC. Translated: CAWSWTPGSYEQYF. The V call is TRBV30, the J call TRBJ2-7; a possible D gene is TRBD1 (5 bases). Trimming cost V 3 bases and J 0 bases, with 12 bases left between them. CDR3 size: 14 residues. The germline gives CDR1 GTSNPN, CDR2 SVGIG (reference sequence).